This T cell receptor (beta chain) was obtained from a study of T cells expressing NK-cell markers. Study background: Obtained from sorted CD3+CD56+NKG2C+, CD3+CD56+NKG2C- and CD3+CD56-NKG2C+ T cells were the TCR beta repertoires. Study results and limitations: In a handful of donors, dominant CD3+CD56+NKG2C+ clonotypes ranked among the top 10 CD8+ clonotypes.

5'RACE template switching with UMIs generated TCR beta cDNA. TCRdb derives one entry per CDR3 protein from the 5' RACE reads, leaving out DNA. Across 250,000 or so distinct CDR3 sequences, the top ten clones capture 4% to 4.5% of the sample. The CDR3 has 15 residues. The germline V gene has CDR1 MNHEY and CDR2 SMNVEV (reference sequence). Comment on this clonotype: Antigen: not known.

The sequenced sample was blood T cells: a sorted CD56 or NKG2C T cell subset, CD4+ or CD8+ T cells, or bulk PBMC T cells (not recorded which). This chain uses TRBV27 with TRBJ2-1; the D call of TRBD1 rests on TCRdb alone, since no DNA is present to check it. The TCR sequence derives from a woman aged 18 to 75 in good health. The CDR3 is CASSLGTPSYNEQFF.